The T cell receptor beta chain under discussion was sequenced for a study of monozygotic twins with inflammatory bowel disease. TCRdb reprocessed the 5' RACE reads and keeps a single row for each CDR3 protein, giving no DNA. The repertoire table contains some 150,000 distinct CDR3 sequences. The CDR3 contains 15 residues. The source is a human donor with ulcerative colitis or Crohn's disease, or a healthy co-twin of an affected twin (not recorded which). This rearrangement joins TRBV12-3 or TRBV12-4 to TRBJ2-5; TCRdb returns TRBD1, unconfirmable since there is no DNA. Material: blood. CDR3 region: CASSLRDRGLETQYF.